The clone carrying this TCR beta chain was counted at least ten times. This sample was included in a study of early T cells in non-severe SARS-CoV-2 infection. Trimming cost V 3 bases and J 5 bases, with 10 bases left between them. Germline CDR1 MDHEN, CDR2 SYDVKM. This CDR3 comprises 13 residues. TCRdb used MiXCR to reprocess the 5' RACE reads, holding one entry per CDR3 protein. This sample has some 30,000 distinct CDR3 sequences; 6% to 7% occur once, and the top ten carry around 2.5%. The material sequenced was whole blood. This chain joins TRBV28 and TRBJ1-2; possible D gene TRBD1, 5 bases. The source is an adult who was a healthcare worker with PCR-confirmed SARS-CoV-2 infection or an uninfected control (not recorded which). CDR3 in DNA: TGTGCCAGCAGTTTCGGGACGGTATATGGCTACACCTTC. As protein: CASSFGTVYGYTF.